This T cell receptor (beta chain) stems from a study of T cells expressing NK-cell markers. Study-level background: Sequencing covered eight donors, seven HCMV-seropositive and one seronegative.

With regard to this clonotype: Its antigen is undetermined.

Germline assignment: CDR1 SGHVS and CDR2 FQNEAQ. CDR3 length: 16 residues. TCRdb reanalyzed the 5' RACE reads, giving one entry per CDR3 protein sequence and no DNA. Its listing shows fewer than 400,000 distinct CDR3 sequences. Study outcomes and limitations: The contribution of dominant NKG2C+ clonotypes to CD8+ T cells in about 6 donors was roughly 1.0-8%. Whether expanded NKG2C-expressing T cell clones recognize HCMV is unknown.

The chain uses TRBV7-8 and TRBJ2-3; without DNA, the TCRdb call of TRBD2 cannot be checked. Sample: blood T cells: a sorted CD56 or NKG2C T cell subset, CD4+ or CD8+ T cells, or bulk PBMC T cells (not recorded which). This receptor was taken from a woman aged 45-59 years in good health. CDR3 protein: CASSLDGAGGTNTQYF.